These 16 T cell receptor beta chains came from one sample sequenced in a study of patients and donors after allogeneic stem cell transplantation. TCRdb recomputed calls from the RT-PCR reads with MiXCR, one row per CDR3 protein. The sample holds fewer than 180,000 distinct CDR3 sequences; approximately 35% are singletons and the top ten take less than 60%. Sequences were obtained from blood, either unsorted or a sorted T cell fraction (not recorded which). These receptors came from a human donor who was either an allogeneic HSCT recipient or a stem cell or donor lymphocyte infusion donor (not recorded which). It is not recorded whose cells these are; they may come from a transplant donor.

The chain is built from TRBV19 and TRBJ1-5; D unresolved. V lost 0 bases, J lost 9 bases, and 12 bases lay in between. Germline V lookup: CDR1 LNHDA, CDR2 SQIVND (reference sequence). The CDR3 sequence is 14 residues long. The CDR3 reads CASSIDGPTGPQHF. The DNA for the CDR3 is TGTGCCAGTAGTATAGATGGGCCCACGGGGCCCCAGCATTTT.

The chain employs TRBV3-1 and TRBJ2-7; D might be TRBD2 (7 bases). CDR1 is LGHDT, CDR2 YNNKEL, per germline (reference sequence). The V and J ends lost 1 base and 3 bases respectively, with 13 bases between them. The CDR3 contains 15 residues. The CDR3 loop reads CASSQVRGAHYEQYF. DNA for the CDR3: TGTGCCAGCAGCCAAGTTCGGGGGGCCCACTACGAGCAGTACTTC.

This CDR3 reads CASTNFRDKNTGELFF. The CDR3 bases are TGTGCCAGCACAAACTTCCGGGACAAGAACACCGGGGAGCTGTTTTTT. V usage is TRBV5-6 and J usage is TRBJ2-2; D is perhaps TRBD1 (6 bases). V was clipped by 6 bases and J by 1 base, with 16 bases between them. Germline V gene sequence: CDR1 SGHDT, CDR2 YYEEEE. The CDR3 is 16 residues long.

The CDR3 sequence: CASSLVDGSTEAFF. The CDR3 nucleotides are TGTGCCAGCAGCTTAGTGGATGGAAGCACTGAAGCTTTCTTT. This rearrangement joins TRBV11-2 to TRBJ1-1, with D unclear. Germline CDR1 reads SGHAT; CDR2 reads FQNNGV. Trimming took 1 base from V and 4 from J, leaving 10 bases between them. CDR3 length: 14 residues.

This clonotype appeared a few times. V is TRBV7-6 and J is TRBJ1-4; D gene uncertain. Germline values: CDR1 SGHVS, CDR2 FNYEAQ. The V gene lost 4 bases and the J gene lost 4 bases, with 19 bases spanning the gap. The CDR3 contains 17 residues. The CDR3 nucleotides are TGTGCCAGCAGCTCCCTTGGAGCCGGACGAGTTAATGAAAAACTGTTTTTT. Translating gives CASSSLGAGRVNEKLFF.

V gene TRBV4-2 combines with J gene TRBJ1-6, with D unclear. The CDR3 spans 17 residues. Trimming pared 0 bases from V and 10 bases from J, leaving 19 bases between. Germline CDR1 and CDR2: LGHNA and YNFKEQ. The DNA for the CDR3 is TGTGCCAGCAGCCAAGAATTAAGGGTCATGGTCGGATCACCCCTCCACTTT. Its translation is CASSQELRVMVGSPLHF.

V is TRBV24-1 and J is TRBJ1-1; D is unclear. Per germline, CDR1 KGHDR and CDR2 SFDVKD. With 1 base removed from V and 2 bases from J, the gap between germline ends came to 1 base. The CDR3 sequence is 12 residues long. This CDR3 is CATSDLNTEAFF. The CDR3 DNA sequence: TGTGCCACCAGTGATTTAAACACTGAAGCTTTCTTT.

The rearrangement uses TRBV20-1 and TRBJ2-3; D tentatively reads TRBD1 or TRBD2 (5 bases each). Germline V gene sequence: CDR1 DFQATT, CDR2 SNEGSKA (reference sequence). With 5 bases removed from V and 0 bases from J, the gap between germline ends came to 15 bases. The CDR3 extends over 15 amino acids. The CDR3 spells CSALTLRDSTDTQYF. DNA of the CDR3: TGCAGTGCTTTAACCCTAAGGGACAGCACAGATACGCAGTATTTT.

J is TRBJ1-4 and V is TRBV5-1; no clear D gene. CDR1 and CDR2 from the germline V gene are SGHRS and YFSETQ. Between the trimmed V and J ends, which lost 0 bases and 8 bases, there was a span of 5 bases. The CDR3 is made up of 12 amino acids. CDR3 amino acids: CASSLDTEKLFF. The DNA of the CDR3 is TGCGCCAGCAGCTTGGATACGGAAAAACTGTTTTTT.

The chain is built from TRBV20-1 and TRBJ1-5; D remains ambiguous. Trimming shortened V by 0 bases and J by 2 bases, and 14 bases separated the two germline ends. CDR1 is DFQATT, CDR2 SNEGSKA, per germline (reference sequence). The CDR3 loop spans 16 amino acids. The CDR3 reads CSARDNTGPGNQPQHF. As DNA, the CDR3 is TGCAGTGCTAGAGACAACACCGGGCCTGGCAATCAGCCCCAGCATTTT.

V is TRBV5-1 and J is TRBJ2-3; D is ambiguous. Germline V lookup: CDR1 SGHRS, CDR2 YFSETQ. Trimming shortened V by 3 bases and J by 1 base, and 9 bases separated the two germline ends. This CDR3 comprises 14 residues. This CDR3 is CASSSQLRTDTQYF. CDR3 nucleotide sequence: TGCGCCAGCAGCTCCCAGCTCCGCACAGATACGCAGTATTTT.

This clonotype was seen only a few times. The chain employs TRBV5-1 and TRBJ1-1; the D gene is possibly TRBD1 (5 bases). CDR1 and CDR2 (germline): SGHRS, YFSETQ. This CDR3 spans 17 amino acids. Trimming removed 4 bases at V and 0 bases at J, with 19 bases between. CDR3 residues: CASSGSTGEDMNTEAFF. The CDR3 DNA reads as TGCGCCAGCAGCGGGTCCACAGGAGAGGACATGAACACTGAAGCTTTCTTT.

The chain couples TRBV20-1 to TRBJ2-1, with D unresolved. The CDR3 sequence is 11 residues long. The V gene's germline CDR1 is DFQATT and CDR2 SNEGSKA (reference sequence). V lost 0 bases, J lost 9 bases, and 6 bases lay in between. The CDR3 sequence is CSARDLREQFF. In nucleotides, the CDR3 is TGCAGTGCTAGAGATCTTCGTGAGCAGTTCTTC.

The rearrangement joins TRBV12-3 or TRBV12-4 to TRBJ2-5, with 9 nucleotides matching TRBD2. The CDR3 sequence is 14 residues long. V lost 8 bases to trimming and J lost 5 bases; unmatched junction nucleotides: 9. This CDR3 reads CASGYSGGWETQYF. DNA of the CDR3: TGTGCCAGCGGTTATAGCGGGGGCTGGGAGACCCAGTACTTC.

This clonotype came up a few times. The CDR3 sequence: CASTPRAVQDTQYF. The DNA of the CDR3 is TGCGCCAGCACCCCGCGGGCGGTACAAGATACGCAGTATTTT. This chain joins TRBV5-1 and TRBJ2-3, with TRBD2 as a possible D gene (5 bases). CDR1 is SGHRS, CDR2 YFSETQ, per germline. Trimming removed 6 bases at V and 5 bases at J, with 16 bases between. The CDR3 consists of 14 residues. Full variable domain (remainder filled in from reference TRBV5-1 and TRBJ2-3): KAGVTQTPRYLIKTRGQQVTLSCSPISGHRSVSWYQQTPGQGLQFLFEYFSETQRNKGNFPGRFSGRQFSNSRSEMNVSTLELGDSALYLCASTPRAVQDTQYFGPGTRLTVL.

Many counts were recorded for this clonotype. V and J are TRBV29-1 and TRBJ1-1, with D maybe TRBD1 (5 bases). V dropped 3 bases and J dropped 0 bases, with 11 bases sitting between them. Germline values: CDR1 SQVTM, CDR2 ANQGSEA. The CDR3 length is 14 residues. CDR3 DNA sequence: TGCAGCGTTGAGTATGGGGGGATGAACACTGAAGCTTTCTTT. It encodes CSVEYGGMNTEAFF.